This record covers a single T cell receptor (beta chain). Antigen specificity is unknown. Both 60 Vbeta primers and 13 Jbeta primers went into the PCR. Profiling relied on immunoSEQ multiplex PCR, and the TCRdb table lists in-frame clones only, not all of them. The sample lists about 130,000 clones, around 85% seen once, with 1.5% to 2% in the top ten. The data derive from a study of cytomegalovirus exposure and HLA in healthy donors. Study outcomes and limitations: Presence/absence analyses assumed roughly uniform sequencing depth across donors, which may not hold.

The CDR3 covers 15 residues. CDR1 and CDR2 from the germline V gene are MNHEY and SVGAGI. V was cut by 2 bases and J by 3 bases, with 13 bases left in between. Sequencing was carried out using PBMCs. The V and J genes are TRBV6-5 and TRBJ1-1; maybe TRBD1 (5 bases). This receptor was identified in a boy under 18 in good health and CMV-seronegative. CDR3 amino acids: CASSYLSTVYTEAFF. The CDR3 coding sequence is TGTGCCAGCAGTTACCTCTCGACAGTATACACTGAAGCTTTCTTT.